The 17 T cell receptor beta chains below were found in one sample sequenced in a study of CD8 T cells in ankylosing spondylitis. TCRdb independently ran MiXCR on the 5' RACE reads; one entry per CDR3 protein. This table has around 300,000 distinct CDR3 sequences, roughly 14% appearing once. Sequenced sample: blood, either unsorted or a sorted T cell fraction (not recorded which). These receptors all stem from a male donor with ankylosing spondylitis or in good health (not recorded which).

This clonotype was observed many times. This rearrangement joins TRBV7-9 to TRBJ2-7; no firm D call. The germline CDR1 and CDR2 sequences are SEHNR and FQNEAQ (reference sequence). This CDR3 is built from 11 residues. V shed 5 bases and J shed 6 bases, with 8 bases lying between them. The CDR3 DNA reads TGTGCCAGCAGCCCCTTGAGCGAGCAGTACTTC. Encoded protein: CASSPLSEQYF. The whole variable domain, filled in from reference TRBV7-9 and TRBJ2-7, reads DTGVSQNPRHKITKRGQNVTFRCDPISEHNRLYWYRQTLGQGPEFLTYFQNEAQLEKSRLLSDRFSAERPKGSFSTLEIQRTEQGDSAMYLCASSPLSEQYFGPGTRLTVT.

The rearrangement links TRBV15 to TRBJ2-5; 8 bases are a match to TRBD1. CDR1 and CDR2 from the germline V gene are LNHNV and YYDKDF (reference sequence). CDR3 length: 15 amino acids. V shed 4 bases and J 5 bases; nucleotides not matched to a gene: 9. This CDR3 is CATSTRGTGGETQYF. The CDR3 nucleotides are TGTGCCACCAGCACGCGAGGGACAGGTGGGGAGACCCAGTACTTC.

The V call is TRBV15, the J call TRBJ2-1; D is unclear. This CDR3 spans 16 amino acids. Germline-derived CDR1 and CDR2 are LNHNV and YYDKDF (reference sequence). Trimming stripped 1 base from V and 6 bases from J, with 16 bases between. This CDR3 reads CATSRGDPGRANEQFF. The CDR3 coding sequence is TGTGCCACCAGCAGAGGAGACCCAGGCAGAGCCAATGAGCAGTTCTTC.

The V call is TRBV5-1, the J call TRBJ1-2; D ambiguous. V was trimmed by 2 bases and J by 0 bases, leaving 8 bases between them. The CDR3 is 14 amino acids. CDR1 is SGHRS and CDR2 is YFSETQ in the germline V gene. The CDR3 protein is CASSLLDANYGYTF. The CDR3 DNA follows: TGCGCCAGCAGCTTACTGGACGCTAACTATGGCTACACCTTC.

This clonotype was counted only a few times. V usage is TRBV11-3 and J usage is TRBJ2-1, with no clear D. Germline CDR1 reads SGHNT; CDR2 reads YENEEA. The CDR3 runs to 16 residues. Trimming took off 3 bases at V and 1 base at J, with 13 bases between the two ends. CDR3 loop: CASSFRKGNSYNEQFF. CDR3 coding DNA: TGTGCCAGCAGCTTTCGCAAAGGTAATTCCTACAATGAGCAGTTCTTC.

The sample holds a few counts of this clonotype. The chain employs TRBV3-1 and TRBJ2-1, with TRBD2 matching 8 bases. The CDR3 totals 13 residues. V shed 3 bases, J shed 10 bases, and the junction held 5 bases outside the gene matches. Germline V gene lookup returns CDR1 LGHDT and CDR2 YNNKEL (reference sequence). The CDR3 bases are TGTGCCAGCAGCCATGGGACTAGAGGGGAGCAGTTCTTC. This gives the protein CASSHGTRGEQFF.

V usage is TRBV19 and J usage is TRBJ1-5; TRBD1 agrees at 9 bases. V gave up 3 bases and J gave up 3 bases; unmatched junction bases: 3. The CDR3 is made up of 15 amino acids. Germline-derived CDR1 and CDR2 are LNHDA and SQIVND (reference sequence). CDR3 DNA sequence: TGTGCCAGTAGTATGGGACAGGGCCTCAATCAGCCCCAGCATTTT. Translating gives CASSMGQGLNQPQHF.

The chain combines TRBV6-1 with TRBJ1-4; D is ambiguous. Trimming pared 7 bases from V and 8 bases from J, leaving 23 bases between. The CDR3 has 16 residues. Germline CDR1 reads MNHNS; CDR2 reads SASEGT. The CDR3 loop reads CASIEGKGRVYEKLFF. DNA of the CDR3: TGTGCCAGCATCGAAGGGAAAGGGCGGGTCTACGAAAAACTGTTTTTT.

This clonotype was counted only a few times. The chain couples TRBV12-3 or TRBV12-4 to TRBJ2-1, with 11 bases identical to TRBD1. J lost 4 bases, V lost 1 base, and 9 bases had no gene match. The CDR3 length is 18 residues. DNA of the CDR3: TGTGCCAGCAGTTTAGGGACAGGGGGCCGGGAGCGGTACAATGAGCAGTTCTTC. Its protein product is CASSLGTGGRERYNEQFF.

This clonotype came up a few times. The chain links TRBV6-6 to TRBJ2-7; D gene ambiguous. The V gene's germline CDR1 is MNHNY and CDR2 SVGAGI (reference sequence). The CDR3 is made up of 13 amino acids. The V end lost 2 bases, the J end lost 4 bases, and 9 bases lay between the germline ends. In DNA, the CDR3 is TGTGCCAGCAGTTACCTCGAAGCGTACGAGCAGTACTTC. Its translation: CASSYLEAYEQYF.

The table lists this clonotype with many counts. The chain couples TRBV29-1 to TRBJ2-1; 12 bases line up with TRBD2. J lost 6 bases, V lost 6 bases, and 9 bases had no gene match. The CDR3 length is 15 residues. Germline CDR1 is SQVTM and CDR2 is ANQGSEA. CDR3 loop: CSVPAGLAGFNEQFF. The CDR3 nucleotides are TGCAGCGTCCCCGCGGGACTAGCGGGTTTCAATGAGCAGTTCTTC.

This clonotype occurred a few times. The gene calls are TRBV2 and TRBJ1-3; the match to TRBD1 covers 7 bases. V shed 6 bases and J 3 bases; nucleotides not matched to a gene: 11. Germline V lookup: CDR1 SNHLY, CDR2 FYNNEI. This CDR3 spans 16 amino acids. The CDR3 nucleotides read TGTGCCAGCAGGGGGGGACAGACCCACCTTGGAAACACCATATATTTT. Protein sequence: CASRGGQTHLGNTIYF.

V usage is TRBV30 and J usage is TRBJ2-3; possible D gene TRBD2, 6 bases. V was shortened by 4 bases and J by 5 bases, with 10 bases between the two germline ends. Germline values: CDR1 GTSNPN, CDR2 SVGIG (reference sequence). This CDR3 region has 12 residues. CDR3 protein: CAWTRGVDTQYF. The CDR3 DNA is TGTGCCTGGACCCGCGGGGTAGATACGCAGTATTTT.

This clonotype was seen more than once but under ten times. The chain is built from TRBV11-2 and TRBJ2-1; no clear D. Germline values: CDR1 SGHAT, CDR2 FQNNGV. The length of the CDR3 is 18 residues. V shed 5 bases and J shed 0 bases, with 20 bases lying between them. CDR3 protein: CASSHPAATPSSYNEQFF. The CDR3 nucleotides read TGTGCCAGCAGCCATCCGGCAGCGACCCCGAGCTCCTACAATGAGCAGTTCTTC.

This clonotype was observed a few times. This chain joins TRBV3-1 and TRBJ2-7; D tentatively reads TRBD1 or TRBD2 (5 bases each). There are 16 residues in the CDR3. V lost 4 bases and J 3 bases, leaving 19 bases between the germline ends. Germline CDR1 and CDR2: LGHDT and YNNKEL (reference sequence). The chain's CDR3 is CASSLPGTGSFYEQYF. CDR3 bases: TGTGCCAGCAGCCTCCCGGGGACGGGGTCCTTCTACGAGCAGTACTTC.

This clonotype was seen at least ten times. The rearrangement joins TRBV7-9 to TRBJ1-3; a weak D match, TRBD1 (6 bases). The V gene lost 5 bases and the J gene lost 0 bases, with 8 bases spanning the gap. The CDR3 has 14 amino acids. Germline V CDR1 and CDR2: SEHNR, FQNEAQ (reference sequence). The CDR3 DNA reads TGTGCCAGCAGCCGGGACACCTCTGGAAACACCATATATTTT. It yields the protein CASSRDTSGNTIYF.

This clonotype was observed a few times. CDR3 in amino acids: CASSPRTNTQYF. Written as DNA, the CDR3 is TGTGCCAGCAGCCCACGGACTAATACGCAGTATTTT. This chain links TRBV7-2 with TRBJ2-3, with D possibly being TRBD2 (6 bases). In germline, CDR1 is SGHTA, CDR2 FQGNSA. V lost 5 bases and J lost 7, with 10 bases in between. The CDR3 runs 12 residues.